The 29 T cell receptor beta chains listed next were all sequenced from one sample in a study of T cell repertoires in cytomegalovirus infection. Each CDR3 protein is one row after TCRdb ran MiXCR on the reads. The sample holds roughly 500,000 distinct CDR3 sequences, roughly a third seen once. These TCRs' antigens remain unknown. The starting material was cultured PBMCs, obtained from culture after CMV antigen stimulation. The receptors shown here come from a human donor in good health (CMV status not recorded). Some clones in this sample may be carry-over from other donors' samples.

This chain joins TRBV7-9 and TRBJ2-3; tentative D call: TRBD2 (6 bases). Germline V CDR1 and CDR2: SEHNR, FQNEAQ (reference sequence). V was shortened by 4 bases and J by 2 bases, with 13 bases between the two germline ends. The CDR3 consists of 15 residues. The CDR3 protein is CASSWEVDPTDTQYF. In DNA, the CDR3 is TGTGCCAGCAGCTGGGAGGTCGACCCCACAGATACGCAGTATTTT.

Of note for this clonotype: The CDR3 ends on some other residue instead of the conserved phenylalanine or tryptophan, so this is likely a read error. The chain carries TRBV6-5 and TRBJ1-2, with 8 bases aligning to TRBD1. V trimming: 0 bases; J trimming: 2 bases; junction bases outside the gene matches: 5. This CDR3 is built from 16 residues. From germline, CDR1 is MNHEY and CDR2 SVGAGI. The CDR3 nucleotides are TGTGCCAGCAGTTACTCCCAGGGGGCGCGAAACTATGGCTACACCTCC. As protein: CASSYSQGARNYGYTS.

This clonotype was observed a handful of times. This sequence joins TRBV2 and TRBJ2-3; 9 bases match TRBD1. This CDR3 is built from 13 residues. The trim removed 10 bases at V and 9 bases at J, leaving 11 bases unmatched. Germline V gene data show CDR1 as SNHLY and CDR2 as FYNNEI. CDR3 DNA: TGTGCCACCCCCCGGACAGGGGACGGCACGCAGTATTTT. This translates into CATPRTGDGTQYF.

The chain joins TRBV25-1 to TRBJ2-4, with TRBD1 matching 7 bases. Per the germline V gene, CDR1 is MGHDK and CDR2 is SYGVNS. This CDR3 is 13 amino acids long. Losses at the gene ends were 6 bases for V and 7 bases for J; bases not matched to a gene: 6. CDR3 loop: CASSQTGTNIQYF. In DNA form, the CDR3 reads TGTGCCAGCAGCCAGACAGGGACGAACATTCAGTACTTC. Complete variable domain (other parts from reference TRBV25-1 and TRBJ2-4): EADIYQTPRYLVIGTGKKITLECSQTMGHDKMYWYQQDPGMELHLIHYSYGVNSTEKGDLSSESTVSRIRTEHFPLTLESARPSHTSQYLCASSQTGTNIQYFGAGTRLSVL.

The chain is built from TRBV19 and TRBJ2-7, with D unclear. Germline V CDR1 and CDR2: LNHDA, SQIVND (reference sequence). Deletions cut 3 bases from V and 3 bases from J, with 9 bases between. The CDR3 is 13 residues long. CDR3 DNA: TGTGCCAGTAGTATTACCCTCAACTACGAGCAGTACGTC. Protein sequence: CASSITLNYEQYV.

Points on this clonotype: Sequence at one end of the junction differs from germline and may be a read error. V usage is TRBV11-1 and J usage is TRBJ2-3; the D gene could be TRBD1 or TRBD2 (5 bases each). Germline V gene lookup returns CDR1 SGHAT and CDR2 FQDESV (reference sequence). The CDR3 consists of 14 residues. Here the CDR3 DNA reads TGTGCCAGCAGCCTAGCTTTGGGGGAAGATACGCAGTATTTT. Its protein product is CASSLALGEDTQYF.

This clonotype showed up many times. The J gene is TRBJ1-5, the V gene TRBV19; D not certain. The CDR3 contains 16 residues. Trimming removed 5 bases at V and 3 bases at J, with 17 bases between. Germline CDR1 and CDR2: LNHDA and SQIVND (reference sequence). CDR3 nucleotide sequence: TGTGCCAGTAGTCCGCACCGGGGAGCCAACAATCAGCCCCAGCATTTT. It yields the protein CASSPHRGANNQPQHF.

The chain links TRBV10-3 to TRBJ1-1; the D is unclear. CDR1 ENHRY and CDR2 SYGVKD come from the germline V gene. Trimming pared 2 bases from V and 0 bases from J, leaving 28 bases between. This CDR3 has 21 residues. CDR3 coding DNA: TGTGCCATCAGTGAGAAGAGTAGGACCACCCCTCCGTCGTCGGTGAACACTGAAGCTTTCTTT. Protein: CAISEKSRTTPPSSVNTEAFF.

The rearrangement links TRBV12-3 or TRBV12-4 to TRBJ2-1, with D unresolved. CDR3 length: 15 residues. The V end was cut by 6 bases, the J end by 4 bases, with 16 bases between. CDR3 nucleotide sequence: TGTGCCAGCAGCAGTCCGGACCTAGAGTACAATGAGCAGTTCTTC. Translating it yields CASSSPDLEYNEQFF.

Only a few counts were recorded for this clonotype. The CDR3 region has the DNA TGTGCCAGCAGCCAGGGACTGCCTTCCTACAATGAGCAGTTCTTC. The encoded protein is CASSQGLPSYNEQFF. The chain links TRBV7-2 to TRBJ2-1; D may be TRBD2 (6 bases). Germline assignment: CDR1 SGHTA and CDR2 FQGNSA. This CDR3 is 15 amino acids long. The V end lost 5 bases, the J end lost 1 base, and 12 bases lay between the germline ends.

This clonotype was counted between two and nine times. J is TRBJ2-5 and V is TRBV7-8; 7 bases map to TRBD2. V dropped 11 bases and J dropped 5; count of bases not matched to a gene: 8. The CDR3 is made up of 12 amino acids. Germline V gene sequence: CDR1 SGHVS, CDR2 FQNEAQ. The CDR3 DNA sequence: TGTGCCGGCGCGGGGGATCGGGAGACCCAGTACTTC. Amino acids: CAGAGDRETQYF.

The V call is TRBV28, the J call TRBJ1-1; 7 bases fit TRBD1. This CDR3 spans 15 amino acids. V was clipped by 4 bases and J by 5 bases; unmatched bases: 10. CDR1 MDHEN and CDR2 SYDVKM come from the germline V gene. The CDR3 DNA reads as TGTGCCAGCAGTTCGACAGGGACGTTTTATACTGAAGCTTTCTTT. It encodes CASSSTGTFYTEAFF.

This clonotype occurred a few times. This chain joins TRBV7-8 and TRBJ2-6; no reliable D call. CDR1 is SGHVS, CDR2 FQNEAQ, per germline. The CDR3 has 15 residues. Trimming took off 5 bases at V and 1 base at J, with 9 bases between the two ends. As DNA, the CDR3 is TGTGCCAGCAGCCCCAGGCGGTCTGGGGCCAACGTCCTGACTTTC. Its protein product is CASSPRRSGANVLTF.

There are many counts of this clonotype. The chain employs TRBV7-8 and TRBJ1-2; D is perhaps TRBD1 (6 bases). The CDR3 spans 14 residues. Germline V lookup: CDR1 SGHVS, CDR2 FQNEAQ. The V end was cut by 7 bases, the J end by 1 base, with 13 bases between. CDR3 in amino acids: CASTRQAFNYGYTF. The CDR3 DNA reads TGTGCCAGCACCCGACAGGCCTTTAACTATGGCTACACCTTC.

This clonotype has only a few counts. J is TRBJ2-7 and V is TRBV6-1; 9 bases match TRBD2. The V and J ends lost 7 bases and 3 bases, in that order; junction bases with no gene match: 13. CDR1 MNHNS and CDR2 SASEGT come from the germline V gene. The CDR3 totals 16 residues. The CDR3, as DNA: TGTGCCAGCACGCAAGGGGCGGGAGGGCCAGTCTACGAGCAGTACTTC. Amino acids: CASTQGAGGPVYEQYF.

The chain recombines TRBV7-2 with TRBJ1-1; D gene unclear. The CDR3 totals 14 residues. The germline V and J ends were trimmed by 5 bases and 2 bases, with 12 bases remaining between them. Germline CDR1 and CDR2: SGHTA and FQGNSA. The CDR3 DNA sequence: TGTGCCAGCAGCCCCGAGGGAGCTAACACTGAAGCTTTCTTT. It translates to CASSPEGANTEAFF.

The chain employs TRBV20-1 and TRBJ1-1; a possible D gene is TRBD1 (5 bases). V was shortened by 0 bases and J by 2 bases, with 25 bases between the two germline ends. The CDR3 runs 19 residues. Germline loops: CDR1 DFQATT, CDR2 SNEGSKA (reference sequence). CDR3 amino acids: CSARDPPQGSRVLNTEAFF. CDR3 DNA sequence: TGCAGTGCTAGAGATCCCCCGCAGGGTTCAAGGGTCTTAAACACTGAAGCTTTCTTT.

This clonotype was found many times. This rearrangement joins TRBV7-2 to TRBJ1-5; 9 bases fit TRBD1. CDR1 is SGHTA and CDR2 is FQGNSA in the germline V gene. J gave up 3 bases and V 4 bases, and 4 bases lay outside the gene matches. The CDR3 extends over 15 amino acids. The CDR3: CASSSGTGFNQPQHF. The CDR3 DNA reads TGTGCCAGCAGCTCCGGGACAGGGTTCAATCAGCCCCAGCATTTT. Based on the CDR3 plus reference TRBV7-2 and TRBJ1-5, the full variable domain is GAGVSQSPSNKVTEKGKDVELRCDPISGHTALYWYRQSLGQGLEFLIYFQGNSAPDKSGLPSDRFSAERTGGSVSTLTIQRTQQEDSAVYLCASSSGTGFNQPQHFGDGTRLSIL.

Written as DNA, the CDR3 is TGTGCCAGCAGTTTGGAGCGCCACTACGAGCAGTACTTC. Residues: CASSLERHYEQYF. J is TRBJ2-7 and V is TRBV12-3 or TRBV12-4, with D unresolved. The length of the CDR3 is 13 residues. The V end was cut by 3 bases, the J end by 3 bases, with 9 bases between.

The CDR3: CSARSPSGRAQDTQYF. CDR3 DNA: TGCAGTGCTAGATCCCCTAGCGGGAGGGCCCAAGATACGCAGTATTTT. This chain uses TRBV20-1 with TRBJ2-3; 12 positions match TRBD2. Trimming at V came to 2 bases and at J to 5 bases, leaving 8 bases not matched to a gene. The CDR3 spans 16 residues. Germline assignment: CDR1 DFQATT and CDR2 SNEGSKA (reference sequence).

The DNA of the CDR3 is TGCGCCAGCAGCCAAGATTCTGGGGCCCCCGGCTACTACGAGCAGTACTTC. Protein product: CASSQDSGAPGYYEQYF. The chain recombines TRBV4-1 with TRBJ2-7; D possibly corresponds to TRBD1 (5 bases). Germline CDR1 and CDR2: MGHRA and YSYEKL. Between the trimmed V and J ends, which lost 0 bases and 3 bases, there was a span of 18 bases. The CDR3 is 17 amino acids.

This clonotype was seen more than once but under ten times. The chain carries TRBV6-2 or TRBV6-3 and TRBJ2-7; 11 bases agree with TRBD2. The V and J ends lost 5 bases and 7 bases, in that order; junction bases with no gene match: 7. The CDR3 sequence is 14 residues long. Germline assignment: CDR1 MNHEY and CDR2 SVGEGT. The CDR3 DNA is TGTGCCAGCAGTGTACTAGCGGGAGTGGGAGAGCAGTACGTC. It is translated as CASSVLAGVGEQYV.

V usage is TRBV6-2 or TRBV6-3 and J usage is TRBJ2-7; TRBD2 matches at 9 bases. The length of the CDR3 is 17 residues. Germline values: CDR1 MNHEY, CDR2 SVGEGT. V was clipped by 8 bases and J by 5 bases; unmatched bases: 19. CDR3 loop: CASSSTSGTAVIDEQYV. CDR3 sequence (DNA): TGTGCCAGCTCTTCGACTAGCGGCACGGCCGTTATCGACGAGCAGTACGTC.

This clonotype appeared many times. The chain carries TRBV7-8 and TRBJ2-7, with a weak D call TRBD1 (5 bases). CDR1 SGHVS and CDR2 FQNEAQ come from the germline V gene. The CDR3 covers 12 residues. The V gene lost 2 bases and the J gene lost 3 bases, with 5 bases spanning the gap. This CDR3 reads CASSLQGYEQYV. The CDR3 DNA is TGTGCCAGCAGCTTACAGGGCTACGAGCAGTACGTC.

The DNA of the CDR3 is TGCGCCAGCAGTGAGTCGGTAGTGGGAGGGCCGGGGACCCAGTACTTC. It translates to CASSESVVGGPGTQYF. The rearrangement uses TRBV10-1 and TRBJ2-5, with 7 bases that match TRBD2. Losses at the gene ends were 0 bases for V and 7 bases for J; bases not matched to a gene: 11. This CDR3 region has 16 residues. CDR1 WNHNN and CDR2 SYGVQD come from the germline V gene (reference sequence).

This clonotype was seen more than once but under ten times. One junction end disagrees with the germline gene, perhaps due to a read error. This chain joins TRBV7-8 and TRBJ2-3; the match to TRBD2 covers 9 bases. CDR3 size: 14 residues. Germline lookup yields CDR1 SGHVS and CDR2 FQNEAQ. CDR3 loop: CASSLAGPADTQYF. In DNA, the CDR3 is TGTGCCAGCAGCCTAGCGGGACCCGCCGATACGCAGTATTTT. Looking up the rest from reference TRBV7-8 and TRBJ2-3 gives the full variable domain: GAGVSQSPRYKVAKRGQDVALRCDPISGHVSLFWYQQALGQGPEFLTYFQNEAQLDKSGLPSDRFFAERPEGSVSTLKIQRTQQEDSAVYLCASSLAGPADTQYFGPGTRLTVL.

This clonotype occurred a few times. The CDR3 DNA sequence: TGTGCCAGCAGTAGAAGGTCCGGGACAGGGGTGGAAGAGCAGTACTTC. It yields the protein CASSRRSGTGVEEQYF. This chain connects TRBV6-1 to TRBJ2-7; 10 bases are shared with TRBD1. This CDR3 has 16 residues. Germline V gene sequence: CDR1 MNHNS, CDR2 SASEGT. V lost 5 bases to trimming and J lost 7 bases; unmatched junction nucleotides: 14.

This chain joins TRBV10-3 and TRBJ2-3, with a tentative D call TRBD2 (5 bases). V lost 3 bases and J 5 bases, leaving 12 bases between the germline ends. The CDR3 covers 14 residues. Germline V lookup: CDR1 ENHRY, CDR2 SYGVKD. The CDR3: CAISERGIQDTQYF. CDR3 DNA: TGTGCCATCAGTGAACGGGGTATCCAAGATACGCAGTATTTT.

This chain connects TRBV28 to TRBJ2-3; a weak D match, TRBD1 (5 bases). V dropped 5 bases and J dropped 3 bases, with 9 bases sitting between them. This CDR3 has 13 amino acids. From germline, CDR1 is MDHEN and CDR2 SYDVKM. The CDR3 reads CASSATVTDTQYF. The CDR3 DNA reads as TGTGCCAGCAGTGCGACAGTGACAGATACGCAGTATTTT.